These 20 T cell receptor beta chains share one sample of origin, sequenced in a study of early T cells in non-severe SARS-CoV-2 infection. TCRdb used MiXCR to reprocess the 5' RACE reads, holding one entry per CDR3 protein. The repertoire consists of 30,000 to 40,000 distinct CDR3 sequences, with under 6% occurring once and the leading ten covering roughly 22%. Material: whole blood. Receptors were obtained from an adult who was a healthcare worker with PCR-confirmed SARS-CoV-2 infection or an uninfected control (not recorded which).

Many counts were recorded for this clonotype. The chain has TRBV12-3 or TRBV12-4 and TRBJ1-1, with a weak D call TRBD1 (6 bases). Trimming pared 6 bases from V and 6 bases from J, leaving 14 bases between. The CDR3 spans 13 residues. CDR3 DNA: TGTGCCAGCAGGCCTACAGGGAGCGCTGAAGCTTTCTTT. Its protein product is CASRPTGSAEAFF.

The V and J genes are TRBV18 and TRBJ2-7; 8 nucleotides agree with TRBD2. Germline V lookup: CDR1 KGHSH, CDR2 LQKENI. The CDR3 contains 15 residues. J was trimmed by 2 bases and V by 2 bases; bases with no gene match: 5. The CDR3 DNA follows: TGTGCCAGCTCACCAGGAACTAGCGGCCCCTACGAGCAGTACTTC. Encoded protein: CASSPGTSGPYEQYF.

The genes are TRBV6-5 and TRBJ1-6; no definite D call. Germline values: CDR1 MNHEY, CDR2 SVGAGI. There are 15 residues in the CDR3. V was cut by 0 bases and J by 5 bases, with 8 bases left in between. The CDR3 DNA is TGTGCCAGCAGTTACTCGGGTGGAGATAATTCACCCCTCCACTTT. Protein: CASSYSGGDNSPLHF.

Only a few counts were recorded for this clonotype. J is TRBJ2-3 and V is TRBV2, with 7 bases lining up with TRBD2. CDR3 size: 14 residues. From germline, CDR1 is SNHLY and CDR2 FYNNEI. Trimming at V came to 6 bases and at J to 0 bases, leaving 3 bases not matched to a gene. The CDR3 bases are TGTGCCAGCAGGAGCGGGACGAGCACAGATACGCAGTATTTT. Protein: CASRSGTSTDTQYF.

The chain recombines TRBV7-9 with TRBJ2-1; D might be TRBD2 (5 bases). Germline CDR1 is SEHNR and CDR2 is FQNEAQ (reference sequence). The CDR3 consists of 15 residues. V lost 5 bases and J 0 bases, leaving 11 bases between the germline ends. The CDR3 nucleotides are TGTGCCAGCAGCGACGGGATTTACTCCTACAATGAGCAGTTCTTC. Translating it yields CASSDGIYSYNEQFF.

The V gene is TRBV11-3, the J gene TRBJ2-1; the match to TRBD2 covers 9 bases. Germline loops: CDR1 SGHNT, CDR2 YENEEA. V shed 0 bases, J shed 11 bases, and the junction held 5 bases outside the gene matches. This CDR3 comprises 14 residues. Written as DNA, the CDR3 is TGTGCCAGCAGCTTAGAGCGGGAGGGCCTTCAGCAGTTCTTC. It translates to CASSLEREGLQQFF.

This clonotype came up a few times. The chain has TRBV10-3 and TRBJ2-7; possible D gene TRBD2, 6 bases. V was pared by 0 bases and J by 10 bases, with 10 bases between. Looked up from germline, CDR1 is ENHRY and CDR2 is SYGVKD. This CDR3 is built from 12 residues. CDR3 coding DNA: TGTGCCATCAGTGAGTCTGGGACTCCTCAGTACTTC. It translates to CAISESGTPQYF.

V and J are TRBV18 and TRBJ2-5; D is ambiguous. Per the germline V gene, CDR1 is KGHSH and CDR2 is LQKENI. This CDR3 contains 15 residues. The V gene lost 3 bases and the J gene lost 2 bases, with 13 bases spanning the gap. The CDR3 nucleotides are TGTGCCAGCTCACCTCTCCAGGCGGAACAAGAGACCCAGTACTTC. Its protein product is CASSPLQAEQETQYF.

This clonotype was found many times. The J gene is TRBJ2-3, the V gene TRBV20-1; TRBD2 is a possible D gene (5 bases). This CDR3 contains 15 residues. V was clipped by 0 bases and J by 0 bases, with 10 bases between them. Germline V gene sequence: CDR1 DFQATT, CDR2 SNEGSKA (reference sequence). This CDR3 is CSARDEGGSTDTQYF. The CDR3 DNA reads TGCAGTGCTAGAGATGAGGGCGGGAGCACAGATACGCAGTATTTT.

The sample holds many counts of this clonotype. The chain is built from TRBV6-5 and TRBJ2-1; D possibly corresponds to TRBD1 (6 bases). Trimming pared 6 bases from V and 2 bases from J, leaving 11 bases between. CDR1 is MNHEY and CDR2 is SVGAGI in the germline V gene. The length of the CDR3 is 14 residues. DNA of the CDR3: TGTGCCAGCAGATTAGACAGGACCTACAATGAGCAGTTCTTC. Its translation is CASRLDRTYNEQFF.

This rearrangement joins TRBV18 to TRBJ1-1; TRBD1 agrees at 9 bases. Germline V gene lookup returns CDR1 KGHSH and CDR2 LQKENI. CDR3 length equals 15 residues. V was clipped by 3 bases and J by 5 bases; unmatched bases: 7. The CDR3 coding sequence is TGTGCCAGCTCACCGACGGACAGGGGATGGACTGAAGCTTTCTTT. This sequence encodes CASSPTDRGWTEAFF.

This clonotype was found many times. This sequence joins TRBV7-2 and TRBJ2-5, with 9 bases matching TRBD2. Germline values: CDR1 SGHTA, CDR2 FQGNSA. This CDR3 spans 16 amino acids. V lost 5 bases, J lost 3 bases, and 10 bases stayed unmatched. The CDR3 here is CASSLRYSGGKETQYF. The CDR3 coding sequence is TGTGCCAGCAGCCTTCGTTATAGCGGGGGCAAAGAGACCCAGTACTTC. Together with reference TRBV7-2 and TRBJ2-5, the CDR3 gives the full variable domain: GAGVSQSPSNKVTEKGKDVELRCDPISGHTALYWYRQSLGQGLEFLIYFQGNSAPDKSGLPSDRFSAERTGGSVSTLTIQRTQQEDSAVYLCASSLRYSGGKETQYFGPGTRLLVL.

This clonotype occurred many times. V is TRBV30 and J is TRBJ2-3; possibly TRBD2 for D (6 bases). V lost 0 bases and J 2 bases, leaving 9 bases between the germline ends. Looked up from germline, CDR1 is GTSNPN and CDR2 is SVGIG (reference sequence). CDR3 length equals 14 residues. As DNA, the CDR3 is TGTGCCTGGAGTGTACTAGCCTCCACAGATACGCAGTATTTT. Encoded protein: CAWSVLASTDTQYF.

This clonotype was picked up many times. This chain connects TRBV4-3 to TRBJ2-1, with 8 bases aligning to TRBD2. Trimming at V came to 0 bases and at J to 8 bases, leaving 9 bases not matched to a gene. CDR3 size: 16 residues. The germline V gene has CDR1 LGHNA and CDR2 YSLEER. This CDR3 reads CASSQDRSGGVDEQFF. The CDR3 coding sequence is TGCGCCAGCAGCCAAGATAGGAGCGGGGGTGTCGATGAGCAGTTCTTC.

This clonotype has a count of ten or more. The V and J genes are TRBV4-2 and TRBJ1-1; D gene uncertain. The ends were cut back, 0 bases at V and 5 bases at J, with 10 bases in the middle. The CDR3 covers 14 residues. Germline values: CDR1 LGHNA, CDR2 YNFKEQ. The CDR3 DNA reads as TGTGCCAGCAGCCAAGAAATCGGCCGGACTGAAGCTTTCTTT. Its translation is CASSQEIGRTEAFF.

There are many counts of this clonotype. The chain combines TRBV28 with TRBJ2-6, with 8 bases identical to TRBD1. Germline CDR1 reads MDHEN; CDR2 reads SYDVKM. The CDR3 is 18 residues long. V shed 5 bases, J shed 0 bases, and the junction held 9 bases outside the gene matches. DNA of the CDR3: TGTGCCAGCAGTACCCTTCGGGACAGGAGCTCTGGGGCCAACGTCCTGACTTTC. Translating it yields CASSTLRDRSSGANVLTF.

The chain's CDR3 is CASSQDPAVWYQETQYF. In DNA, the CDR3 is TGTGCCAGCAGCCAAGATCCGGCAGTTTGGTACCAAGAGACCCAGTACTTC. The chain links TRBV3-2 to TRBJ2-5. TRBV3-2 is shown as a pseudogene. The CDR3 has 17 amino acids.

The rearrangement links TRBV4-1 to TRBJ1-3; D is uncertain. Germline CDR1 MGHRA, CDR2 YSYEKL. V was cut by 1 base and J by 10 bases, with 17 bases left in between. The CDR3 has 15 residues. The CDR3 DNA reads TGCGCCAGCAGCCAAGGTCTCACGGAGCCTAAGACCATATATTTT. Its protein is CASSQGLTEPKTIYF.

The V gene is TRBV20-1, the J gene TRBJ1-1; D call uncertain. CDR3 length equals 12 residues. Germline CDR1 is DFQATT and CDR2 is SNEGSKA (reference sequence). The V end was cut by 2 bases, the J end by 0 bases, with 4 bases between. The CDR3 DNA reads TGCAGTGCTAGAATCCTGAACACTGAAGCTTTCTTT. Translated, it gives CSARILNTEAFF.

This clonotype was seen ten or more times. The rearrangement joins TRBV15 to TRBJ2-3, with D unresolved. The V end lost 6 bases, the J end lost 6 bases, and 25 bases lay between the germline ends. CDR3 length equals 17 residues. In germline, CDR1 is LNHNV, CDR2 YYDKDF (reference sequence). CDR3 bases: TGTGCCACCAGTGTAGACGAAGGTGGCCCACTGGGGGATACGCAGTATTTT. Amino acid sequence: CATSVDEGGPLGDTQYF.